Below are 28 T cell receptor beta chains sequenced from a single sample in a study of a mutant IDH1 vaccine in newly diagnosed glioma. Some clones are missing from TCRdb's copy, which holds only in-frame ones; the method was immunoSEQ multiplex PCR. Of 110,000 or so clones in the sample, roughly 88% are singletons; the top ten hold 0.61%. Their antigens are not known. As for time point: week 11, during vaccination. Vaccination comprised doses that each held 300 ug of mutant IDH1 20-mer peptide, plus topical imiquimod. The material was PBMCs, obtained from a glioma patient whose treatment included an IDH1 peptide vaccine. The origin of the receptors is a woman aged 50 to 65 with glioma.

CDR3 residues: CASRPGQGYEQYF. CDR3 nucleotides: TGTGCCAGCAGGCCGGGACAGGGCTACGAGCAGTACTTC. The gene calls are TRBV6-1 and TRBJ2-7; 9 bases line up with TRBD1. This CDR3 is built from 13 residues. Per germline, CDR1 MNHNS and CDR2 SASEGT. Unmatched junction bases numbered 3, after V lost 6 bases and J lost 3 bases.

The chain links TRBV10-3 to TRBJ1-1, with 9 positions matching TRBD1. The CDR3 has 15 amino acids. Unmatched junction bases numbered 3, after V lost 0 bases and J lost 4 bases. The V gene's germline CDR1 is ENHRY and CDR2 SYGVKD. This CDR3 reads CAISESGTGPTEAFF. Written as DNA, the CDR3 is TGTGCCATCAGTGAGTCCGGGACAGGGCCCACTGAAGCTTTCTTT.

This clone was detected once. The J gene is TRBJ2-3, the V gene TRBV7-8; D is ambiguous. This CDR3 contains 12 residues. Between the trimmed V and J ends, which lost 4 bases and 0 bases, there was a span of 2 bases. Germline CDR1 is SGHVS and CDR2 is FQNEAQ. The CDR3 DNA sequence: TGTGCCAGCAGCTCCAGCACAGATACGCAGTATTTT. This sequence encodes CASSSSTDTQYF.

CDR3 amino acids: CAWSARGSYNEQFF. The CDR3 nucleotides are TGTGCCTGGAGTGCCAGGGGCTCCTACAATGAGCAGTTCTTC. The genes are TRBV30 and TRBJ2-1; maybe TRBD1 (6 bases). V lost 1 base and J 0 bases, leaving 7 bases between the germline ends. The CDR3 runs 14 residues. Germline assignment: CDR1 GTSNPN and CDR2 SVGIG (reference sequence).

The chain is built from TRBV27 and TRBJ2-7; D perhaps matches TRBD1 (7 bases). The germline gives CDR1 MNHEY, CDR2 SMNVEV (reference sequence). The CDR3 length is 16 residues. V lost 5 bases, J lost 1 base, and 18 bases lay in between. This CDR3 is CASSPSRGTASYEQYF. The CDR3 region has the DNA TGTGCCAGCAGTCCCAGCCGGGGGACAGCTTCCTACGAGCAGTACTTC.

This sequence joins TRBV9 and TRBJ2-1; TRBD2 might be the D (6 bases). V lost 1 base and J lost 6, with 11 bases in between. The CDR3 covers 14 residues. Per the germline V gene, CDR1 is SGDLS and CDR2 is YYNGEE. The CDR3 loop is CASSVRTNVNEQFF. As DNA, the CDR3 is TGTGCCAGCAGCGTAAGGACTAATGTCAATGAGCAGTTCTTC.

The chain joins TRBV18 to TRBJ1-2, with D possibly being TRBD1 (5 bases). The germline V gene encodes CDR1 KGHSH and CDR2 LQKENI. The CDR3 is made up of 14 amino acids. The V end lost 6 bases, the J end lost 7 bases, and 18 bases lay between the germline ends. The CDR3: CASSRGGEGLGYTF. The DNA for the CDR3 is TGTGCCAGCTCCCGTGGGGGAGAAGGACTTGGCTACACCTTC.

This clone is a singleton in its sample. The V call is TRBV12-2, the J call TRBJ2-3; the table's D call of TRBD2 was not tested on the DNA. TRBV12-2 is an annotated pseudogene. The length of the CDR3 is 20 residues. CDR3 nucleotides: TGTGCAAGTCGCTTTCCAGGGGAAAAAGGACTAGCGGGAGGGGTAGATACGCAGTATTTT. Translation: CASRFPGEKGLAGGVDTQYF.

The chain combines TRBV2 with TRBJ2-7; 9 nucleotides match TRBD1. Germline CDR1 and CDR2: SNHLY and FYNNEI. Germline trimming cut 4 bases from V and 3 bases from J; bases unmatched to any gene: 7. The CDR3 extends over 15 amino acids. Here the CDR3 reads CASSAFPGQGYEQYF. The CDR3 DNA reads TGTGCCAGCAGTGCGTTCCCGGGACAGGGCTACGAGCAGTACTTC.

Details on this clone: At one end the junction does not follow the germline gene, possibly because of a read error. CDR3 sequence (DNA): TGTGCCAGCAGTGAATTTGGTCCGGGGTACGGGCAGTACTTC. Translated, it gives CASSEFGPGYGQYF. The chain joins TRBV6-1 to TRBJ2-7; D might be TRBD2 (5 bases). The CDR3 is 14 residues long. Germline lookup yields CDR1 MNHNS and CDR2 SASEGT.

The chain employs TRBV2 and TRBJ2-1; TRBD2 matches 9 bases. The CDR3 runs to 15 residues. Germline V gene data show CDR1 as SNHLY and CDR2 as FYNNEI. With 2 bases clipped from V and 5 bases from J, the junction kept 4 bases outside the gene matches. CDR3 coding DNA: TGTGCCAGCAGTGAACTGACTAGCGGCAACAATGAGCAGTTCTTC. It is translated as CASSELTSGNNEQFF. Using reference TRBV2 and TRBJ2-1 for the parts outside the CDR3, the full variable domain is EPEVTQTPSHQVTQMGQEVILRCVPISNHLYFYWYRQILGQKVEFLVSFYNNEISEKSEIFDDQFSVERPDGSNFTLKIRSTKLEDSAMYFCASSELTSGNNEQFFGPGTRLTVL.

The rearrangement links TRBV2 to TRBJ1-6; 8 bases agree with TRBD1. Unmatched junction bases numbered 12, after V lost 4 bases and J lost 10 bases. Looked up from germline, CDR1 is SNHLY and CDR2 is FYNNEI. This CDR3 region has 16 residues. The CDR3 DNA is TGTGCCAGCAGTGTACAGGGGGTGTACCCCTCATCACCCCTCCACTTT. Translation: CASSVQGVYPSSPLHF.

The rearrangement links TRBV28 to TRBJ2-1; D remains ambiguous. This CDR3 is built from 12 residues. V was shortened by 5 bases and J by 9 bases, with 11 bases between the two germline ends. Germline V gene data show CDR1 as MDHEN and CDR2 as SYDVKM. CDR3 residues: CASSLTVGEQFF. In DNA form, the CDR3 reads TGTGCCAGCAGTCTTACAGTGGGTGAGCAGTTCTTC. The whole variable domain, remainder taken from reference TRBV28 and TRBJ2-1, is DVKVTQSSRYLVKRTGEKVFLECVQDMDHENMFWYRQDPGLGLRLIYFSYDVKMKEKGDIPEGYSVSREKKERFSLILESASTNQTSMYLCASSLTVGEQFFGPGTRLTVL.

V and J are TRBV19 and TRBJ1-4; the match to TRBD1 covers 7 bases. Germline V gene lookup returns CDR1 LNHDA and CDR2 SQIVND (reference sequence). The CDR3 is 15 residues long. V shed 7 bases, J shed 4 bases, and the junction held 9 bases outside the gene matches. The CDR3 DNA reads as TGTGCCAGTATTCGAACAGGGGCGGGTAATGAAAAACTGTTTTTT. Protein sequence: CASIRTGAGNEKLFF. The complete variable domain, with remaining parts taken from reference TRBV19 and TRBJ1-4, reads DGGITQSPKYLFRKEGQNVTLSCEQNLNHDAMYWYRQDPGQGLRLIYYSQIVNDFQKGDIAEGYSVSREKKESFPLTVTSAQKNPTAFYLCASIRTGAGNEKLFFGSGTQLSVL.

The rearrangement uses TRBV6-5 and TRBJ1-6; a possible D gene is TRBD1 (5 bases). In germline, CDR1 is MNHEY, CDR2 SVGAGI. V lost 0 bases to trimming and J lost 13 bases, with 19 bases between them. The CDR3 runs 16 residues. The CDR3 nucleotides read TGTGCCAGCAGTTACTCGCGGGGGTTGTCCCTATATCCCCTCCACTTT. Protein sequence: CASSYSRGLSLYPLHF.

This chain joins TRBV27 and TRBJ1-1; possible D gene TRBD1, 6 bases. The V and J ends lost 4 bases and 3 bases respectively, with 12 bases between them. Germline V gene sequence: CDR1 MNHEY, CDR2 SMNVEV (reference sequence). The CDR3 loop spans 14 amino acids. The CDR3 spells CASSWQGRDTEAFF. CDR3 coding DNA: TGTGCCAGCAGTTGGCAGGGGAGAGACACTGAAGCTTTCTTT.

J is TRBJ1-4 and V is TRBV6-5, with no clear D. Per germline, CDR1 MNHEY and CDR2 SVGAGI. This CDR3 has 16 residues. Trimming removed 0 bases at V and 5 bases at J, with 13 bases between. CDR3 sequence reads: CASSYSTGEQNEKLFF. The CDR3 nucleotides are TGTGCCAGCAGTTACTCGACCGGGGAGCAGAATGAAAAACTGTTTTTT.

The chain links TRBV25-1 to TRBJ1-6; D perhaps matches TRBD1 (5 bases). Germline V CDR1 and CDR2: MGHDK, SYGVNS. V lost 4 bases and J lost 8, with 15 bases in between. This CDR3 has 15 amino acids. The CDR3 sequence: CASSGGDSRYSPLHF. CDR3 sequence (DNA): TGTGCCAGCAGTGGCGGGGACTCCCGATATTCACCCCTCCACTTT.

This clone appeared once. This chain links TRBV29-1 with TRBJ2-7; D is unclear. V gave up 5 bases and J gave up 0 bases, with 8 bases separating them. Germline lookup yields CDR1 SQVTM and CDR2 ANQGSEA. This CDR3 comprises 12 residues. In nucleotides, the CDR3 is TGCAGCGTTAAGAGTGACTCCTACGAGCAGTACTTC. As protein: CSVKSDSYEQYF.

The chain has TRBV10-3 and TRBJ1-1; D is undetermined. V was clipped by 0 bases and J by 4 bases, with 15 bases between them. Germline loops: CDR1 ENHRY, CDR2 SYGVKD. The CDR3 is made up of 16 amino acids. In DNA form, the CDR3 reads TGTGCCATCAGTGAGTCGACGGCGGCTGCCGGCACTGAAGCTTTCTTT. This gives the protein CAISESTAAAGTEAFF.

The rearrangement uses TRBV7-8 and TRBJ2-1, with 11 bases identical to TRBD2. Trimming took 9 bases from V and 4 from J; bases not matched to a gene: 5. This CDR3 spans 14 amino acids. Germline CDR1 is SGHVS and CDR2 is FQNEAQ. CDR3 sequence reads: CASEGLAGYNEQFF. CDR3 nucleotide sequence: TGTGCCAGTGAAGGACTAGCGGGTTACAATGAGCAGTTCTTC.

This chain uses TRBV9 with TRBJ2-5; no definite D call. The CDR3 consists of 12 residues. Germline V gene data show CDR1 as SGDLS and CDR2 as YYNGEE. Trimming took 1 base from V and 5 from J, leaving 6 bases between them. CDR3 in amino acids: CASSVSGETQYF. The DNA for the CDR3 is TGTGCCAGCAGCGTATCCGGGGAGACCCAGTACTTC. Using reference TRBV9 and TRBJ2-5 for the parts outside the CDR3, the full variable domain is DSGVTQTPKHLITATGQRVTLRCSPRSGDLSVYWYQQSLDQGLQFLIQYYNGEERAKGNILERFSAQQFPDLHSELNLSSLELGDSALYFCASSVSGETQYFGPGTRLLVL.

This clone has more than one count but fewer than ten. This chain links TRBV9 with TRBJ1-3; D may be TRBD1 (6 bases). V shed 0 bases and J shed 0 bases, with 7 bases lying between them. The CDR3 is 15 amino acids. Germline CDR1 reads SGDLS; CDR2 reads YYNGEE. The CDR3 is CASSVGTVSGNTIYF. The CDR3 DNA follows: TGTGCCAGCAGCGTAGGGACAGTCTCTGGAAACACCATATATTTT.

The chain is built from TRBV28 and TRBJ1-5; weak D call: TRBD1 (6 bases). Trimming removed 1 base at V and 3 bases at J, with 10 bases between. CDR1 and CDR2 (germline): MDHEN, SYDVKM. The CDR3 spans 15 residues. The CDR3 reads CASSLSGQFNQPQHF. In nucleotides, the CDR3 is TGTGCCAGCAGTTTATCCGGACAGTTCAATCAGCCCCAGCATTTT. The entire variable domain, with the rest obtained from reference TRBV28 and TRBJ1-5, is as follows: DVKVTQSSRYLVKRTGEKVFLECVQDMDHENMFWYRQDPGLGLRLIYFSYDVKMKEKGDIPEGYSVSREKKERFSLILESASTNQTSMYLCASSLSGQFNQPQHFGDGTRLSIL.

The chain combines TRBV28 with TRBJ2-3; D ambiguous. Trimming stripped 6 bases from V and 0 bases from J, with 7 bases between. This CDR3 has 13 amino acids. The germline V gene encodes CDR1 MDHEN and CDR2 SYDVKM. CDR3 bases: TGTGCCAGCAGACTCCTTAGCACAGATACGCAGTATTTT. Translation gives CASRLLSTDTQYF. The whole variable domain, remainder taken from reference TRBV28 and TRBJ2-3, is DVKVTQSSRYLVKRTGEKVFLECVQDMDHENMFWYRQDPGLGLRLIYFSYDVKMKEKGDIPEGYSVSREKKERFSLILESASTNQTSMYLCASRLLSTDTQYFGPGTRLTVL.

The CDR3 spells CASSSPSSGEQFF. Written as DNA, the CDR3 is TGTGCCAGCAGTTCCCCATCTTCGGGTGAGCAGTTCTTC. The chain recombines TRBV28 with TRBJ2-1; D is ambiguous. V was pared by 4 bases and J by 9 bases, with 13 bases between. Germline V gene sequence: CDR1 MDHEN, CDR2 SYDVKM. The CDR3 runs to 13 residues.

The V call is TRBV10-3, the J call TRBJ1-1; 9 bases are shared with TRBD1. The CDR3 is 15 residues long. The germline V gene encodes CDR1 ENHRY and CDR2 SYGVKD. Germline trimming cut 2 bases from V and 1 base from J; bases unmatched to any gene: 2. This CDR3 is CAISEDRGTNTEAFF. CDR3 nucleotides: TGTGCCATCAGTGAGGACAGGGGGACGAACACTGAAGCTTTCTTT.

The CDR3 protein is CASSTGITDTQYF. In DNA form, the CDR3 reads TGTGCCAGCAGCACCGGGATCACAGATACGCAGTATTTT. V is TRBV11-2 and J is TRBJ2-3, with a tentative D call TRBD2 (5 bases). CDR1 is SGHAT, CDR2 FQNNGV, per germline. The CDR3 has 13 amino acids. With 5 bases removed from V and 2 bases from J, the gap between germline ends came to 8 bases.